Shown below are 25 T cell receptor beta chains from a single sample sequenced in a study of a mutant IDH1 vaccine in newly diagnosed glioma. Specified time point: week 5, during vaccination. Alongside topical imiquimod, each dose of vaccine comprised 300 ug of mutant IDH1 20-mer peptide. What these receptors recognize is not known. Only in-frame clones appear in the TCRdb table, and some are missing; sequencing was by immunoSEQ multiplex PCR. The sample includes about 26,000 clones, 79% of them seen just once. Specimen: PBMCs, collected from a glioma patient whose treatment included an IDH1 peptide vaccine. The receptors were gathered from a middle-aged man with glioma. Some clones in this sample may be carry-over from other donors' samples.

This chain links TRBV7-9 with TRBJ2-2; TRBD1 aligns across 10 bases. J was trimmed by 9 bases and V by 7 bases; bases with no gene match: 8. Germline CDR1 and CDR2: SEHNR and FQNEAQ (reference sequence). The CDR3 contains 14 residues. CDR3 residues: CASTKDRGVRELFF. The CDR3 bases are TGTGCCAGCACCAAGGACAGGGGGGTCAGGGAGCTGTTTTTT.

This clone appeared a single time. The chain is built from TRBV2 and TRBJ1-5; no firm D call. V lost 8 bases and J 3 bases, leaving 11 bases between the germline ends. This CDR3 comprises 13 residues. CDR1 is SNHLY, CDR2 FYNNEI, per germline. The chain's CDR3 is CASGVQINQPQHF. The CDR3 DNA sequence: TGTGCCAGCGGGGTACAGATCAATCAGCCCCAGCATTTT.

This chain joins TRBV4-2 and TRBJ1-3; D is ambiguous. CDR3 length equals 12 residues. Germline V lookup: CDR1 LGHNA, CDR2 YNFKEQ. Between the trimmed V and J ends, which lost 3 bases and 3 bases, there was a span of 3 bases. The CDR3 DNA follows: TGTGCCAGCAGCCAGAATGGAAACACCATATATTTT. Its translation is CASSQNGNTIYF.

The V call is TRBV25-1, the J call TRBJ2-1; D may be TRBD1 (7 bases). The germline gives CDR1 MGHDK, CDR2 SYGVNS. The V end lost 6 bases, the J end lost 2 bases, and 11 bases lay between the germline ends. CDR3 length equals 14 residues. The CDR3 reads CASRGGQTYNEQFF. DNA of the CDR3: TGTGCCAGCAGGGGGGGACAGACCTACAATGAGCAGTTCTTC.

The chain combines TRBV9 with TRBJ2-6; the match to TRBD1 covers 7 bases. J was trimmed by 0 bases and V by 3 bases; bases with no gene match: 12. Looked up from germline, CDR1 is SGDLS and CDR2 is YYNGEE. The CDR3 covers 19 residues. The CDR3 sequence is CASSARTGWIYSGANVLTF. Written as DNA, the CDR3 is TGTGCCAGCAGCGCCCGGACAGGCTGGATCTACTCTGGGGCCAACGTCCTGACTTTC.

The CDR3 protein is CASSQDQGITYEQYF. In DNA form, the CDR3 reads TGCGCCAGCAGCCAAGATCAGGGGATAACCTACGAGCAGTACTTC. The V and J genes are TRBV4-3 and TRBJ2-7, with D perhaps TRBD1 (6 bases). Germline assignment: CDR1 LGHNA and CDR2 YSLEER. The CDR3 covers 15 residues. The V and J ends lost 0 bases and 2 bases respectively, with 11 bases between them.

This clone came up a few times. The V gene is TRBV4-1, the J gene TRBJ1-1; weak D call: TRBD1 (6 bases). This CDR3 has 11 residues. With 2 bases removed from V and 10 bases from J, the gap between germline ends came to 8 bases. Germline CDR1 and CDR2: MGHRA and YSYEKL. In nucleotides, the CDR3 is TGCGCCAGCAGCCAATCAGGGGTAGCTTTCTTT. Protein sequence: CASSQSGVAFF.

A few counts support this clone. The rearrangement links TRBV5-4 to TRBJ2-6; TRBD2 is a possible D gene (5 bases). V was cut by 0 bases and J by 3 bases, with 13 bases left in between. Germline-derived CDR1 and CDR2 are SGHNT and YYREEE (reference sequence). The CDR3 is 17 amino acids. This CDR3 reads CASSLGGKGSGANVLTF. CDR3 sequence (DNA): TGTGCCAGCAGCTTGGGAGGGAAGGGTAGTGGGGCCAACGTCCTGACTTTC.

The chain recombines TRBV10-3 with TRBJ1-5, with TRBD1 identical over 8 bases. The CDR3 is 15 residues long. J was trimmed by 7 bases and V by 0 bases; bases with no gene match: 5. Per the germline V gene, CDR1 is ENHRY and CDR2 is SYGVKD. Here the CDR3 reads CAISESRDRSQPQHF. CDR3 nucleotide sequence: TGTGCCATCAGTGAGTCCCGGGACAGGTCACAGCCCCAGCATTTT.

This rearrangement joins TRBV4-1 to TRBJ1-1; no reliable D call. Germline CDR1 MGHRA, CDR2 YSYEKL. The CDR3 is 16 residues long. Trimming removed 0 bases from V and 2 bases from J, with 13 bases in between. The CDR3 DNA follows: TGCGCCAGCAGCCAAGACAAGGTCAAACTTAACACTGAAGCTTTCTTT. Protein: CASSQDKVKLNTEAFF.

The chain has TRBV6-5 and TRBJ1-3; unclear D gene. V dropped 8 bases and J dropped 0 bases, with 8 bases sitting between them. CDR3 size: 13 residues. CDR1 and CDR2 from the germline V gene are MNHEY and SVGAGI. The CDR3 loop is CASRRGSGNTIYF. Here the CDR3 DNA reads TGTGCCAGCCGACGAGGCTCTGGAAACACCATATATTTT.

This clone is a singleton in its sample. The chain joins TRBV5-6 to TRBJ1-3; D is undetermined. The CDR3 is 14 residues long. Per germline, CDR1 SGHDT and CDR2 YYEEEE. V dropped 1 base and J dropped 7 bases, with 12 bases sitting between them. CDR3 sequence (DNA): TGTGCCAGCAGCTTGTCCGGTGCCCGGAACACCATATATTTT. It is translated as CASSLSGARNTIYF.

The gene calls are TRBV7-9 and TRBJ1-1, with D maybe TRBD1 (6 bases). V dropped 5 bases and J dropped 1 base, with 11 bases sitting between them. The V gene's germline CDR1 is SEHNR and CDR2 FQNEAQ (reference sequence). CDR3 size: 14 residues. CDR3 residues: CASSPTQGNTEAFF. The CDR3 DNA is TGTGCCAGCAGCCCGACACAGGGGAACACTGAAGCTTTCTTT.

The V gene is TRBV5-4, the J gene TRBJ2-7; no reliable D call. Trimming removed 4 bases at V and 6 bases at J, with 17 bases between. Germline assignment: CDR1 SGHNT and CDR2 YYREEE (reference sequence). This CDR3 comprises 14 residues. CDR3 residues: CASSPESGRPEQYF. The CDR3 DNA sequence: TGTGCCAGCAGCCCGGAGTCAGGTCGCCCCGAGCAGTACTTC. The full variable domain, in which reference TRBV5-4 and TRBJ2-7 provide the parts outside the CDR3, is ETGVTQSPTHLIKTRGQQVTLRCSSQSGHNTVSWYQQALGQGPQFIFQYYREEENGRGNFPPRFSGLQFPNYSSELNVNALELDDSALYLCASSPESGRPEQYFGPGTRLTVT.

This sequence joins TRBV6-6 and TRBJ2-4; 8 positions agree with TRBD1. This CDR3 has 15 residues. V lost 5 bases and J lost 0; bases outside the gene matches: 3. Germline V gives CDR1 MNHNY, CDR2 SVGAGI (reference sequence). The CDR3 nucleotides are TGTGCCAGCAGTACCCAGGGGGCAGCCAAAAACATTCAGTACTTC. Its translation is CASSTQGAAKNIQYF.

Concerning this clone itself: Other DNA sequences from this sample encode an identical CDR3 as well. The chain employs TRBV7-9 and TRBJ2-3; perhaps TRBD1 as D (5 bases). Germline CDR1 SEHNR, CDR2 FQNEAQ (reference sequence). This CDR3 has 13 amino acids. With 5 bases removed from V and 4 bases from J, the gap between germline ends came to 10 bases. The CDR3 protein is CASSPRGPDTQYF. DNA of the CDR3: TGTGCCAGCAGCCCAAGGGGTCCAGATACGCAGTATTTT.

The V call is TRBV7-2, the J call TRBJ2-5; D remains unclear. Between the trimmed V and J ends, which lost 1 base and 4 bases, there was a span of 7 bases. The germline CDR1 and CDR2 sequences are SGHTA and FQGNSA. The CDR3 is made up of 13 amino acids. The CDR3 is CASSLGLLETQYF. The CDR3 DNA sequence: TGTGCCAGCAGCTTAGGTCTTCTAGAGACCCAGTACTTC.

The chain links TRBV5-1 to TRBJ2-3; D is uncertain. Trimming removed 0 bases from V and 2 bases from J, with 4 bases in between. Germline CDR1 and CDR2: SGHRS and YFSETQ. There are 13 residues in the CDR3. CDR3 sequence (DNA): TGCGCCAGCAGCTTGGAGGCCACAGATACGCAGTATTTT. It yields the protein CASSLEATDTQYF. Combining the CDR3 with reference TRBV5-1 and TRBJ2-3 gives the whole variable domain KAGVTQTPRYLIKTRGQQVTLSCSPISGHRSVSWYQQTPGQGLQFLFEYFSETQRNKGNFPGRFSGRQFSNSRSEMNVSTLELGDSALYLCASSLEATDTQYFGPGTRLTVL.

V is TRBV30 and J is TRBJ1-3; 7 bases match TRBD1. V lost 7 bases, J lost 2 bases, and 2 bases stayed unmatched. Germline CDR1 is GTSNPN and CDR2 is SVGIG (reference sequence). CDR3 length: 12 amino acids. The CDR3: CAYGTAGNTIYF. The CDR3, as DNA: TGTGCCTACGGGACAGCTGGAAACACCATATATTTT.

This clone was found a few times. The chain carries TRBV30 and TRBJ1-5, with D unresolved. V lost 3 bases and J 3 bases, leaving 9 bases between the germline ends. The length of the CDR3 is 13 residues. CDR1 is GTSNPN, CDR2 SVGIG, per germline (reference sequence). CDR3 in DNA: TGTGCCTGGAGGGGCAGTATCAATCAGCCCCAGCATTTT. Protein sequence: CAWRGSINQPQHF.

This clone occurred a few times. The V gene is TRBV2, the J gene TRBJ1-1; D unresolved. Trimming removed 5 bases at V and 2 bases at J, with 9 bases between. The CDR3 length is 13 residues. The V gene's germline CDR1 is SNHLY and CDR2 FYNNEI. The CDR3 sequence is CASSNEPNTEAFF. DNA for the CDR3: TGTGCCAGCAGTAACGAGCCCAACACTGAAGCTTTCTTT.

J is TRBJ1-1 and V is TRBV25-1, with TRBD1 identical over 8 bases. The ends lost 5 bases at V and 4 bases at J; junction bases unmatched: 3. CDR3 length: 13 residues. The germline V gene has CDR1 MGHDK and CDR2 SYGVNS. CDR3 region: CASSKTGGTEAFF. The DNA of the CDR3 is TGTGCCAGCAGTAAAACAGGGGGCACTGAAGCTTTCTTT. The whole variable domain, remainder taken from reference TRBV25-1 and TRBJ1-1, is EADIYQTPRYLVIGTGKKITLECSQTMGHDKMYWYQQDPGMELHLIHYSYGVNSTEKGDLSSESTVSRIRTEHFPLTLESARPSHTSQYLCASSKTGGTEAFFGQGTRLTVV.

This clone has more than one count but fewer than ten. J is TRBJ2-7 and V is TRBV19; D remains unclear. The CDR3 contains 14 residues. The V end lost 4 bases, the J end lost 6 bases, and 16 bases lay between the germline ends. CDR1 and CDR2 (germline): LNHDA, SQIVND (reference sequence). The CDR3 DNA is TGTGCCAGTAGTACCTTCGATCCTCCGGGCGAGCAGTACTTC. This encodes CASSTFDPPGEQYF.

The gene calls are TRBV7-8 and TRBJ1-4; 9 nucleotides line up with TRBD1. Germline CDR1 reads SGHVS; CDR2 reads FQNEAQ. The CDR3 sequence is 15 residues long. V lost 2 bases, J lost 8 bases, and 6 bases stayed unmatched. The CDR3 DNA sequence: TGTGCCAGCAGCTTACACGGGACAGGGAGGGAAAAACTGTTTTTT. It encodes CASSLHGTGREKLFF.

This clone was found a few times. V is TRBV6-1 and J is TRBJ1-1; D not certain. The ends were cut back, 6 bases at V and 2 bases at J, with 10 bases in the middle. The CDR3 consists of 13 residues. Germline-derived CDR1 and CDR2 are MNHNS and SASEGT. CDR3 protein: CASRPLTNTEAFF. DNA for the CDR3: TGTGCCAGCAGACCCCTGACCAACACTGAAGCTTTCTTT.